This T cell receptor beta chain was identified during a study of regulatory T cells in long-lasting Graves disease. Trimming cost V 7 bases and J 8 bases, with 17 bases left between them. The CDR3 runs 13 residues. CDR1 is MNHEY, CDR2 SMNVEV, per germline (reference sequence). Study-level findings and limits: Under persistent disease, TRBV28, TRBJ1-2 and TRBJ2-5 were used preferentially. Persistent Graves' patients had lower TCR diversity than newly diagnosed ones.

As concerns this clonotype: The antigen is not known.

Researchers made TCR beta libraries by using iRepertoire HTBI primers and running Arm-PCR on CDR3 regions. TCRdb fed the multiplex PCR reads into MiXCR, producing one record per CDR3 protein. Of approximately 490,000 distinct CDR3 sequences listed, roughly 17% are singletons. Time point described: newly diagnosed GD, antithyroid drugs for less than 3 months. Extracted RNA from PBMCs served as the source of the TCR library. This same sample was also taken into another study, of T cells in Graves' hyperthyroidism and ophthalmopathy. Per that study: Those patients with uncontrolled infection, other autoimmune disease, pregnancy or lactation were excluded. Each diagnosis was grounded in clinical symptoms, serum thyroxine and TRAb, thyroid ultrasound, and orbital computed tomography.

This chain uses TRBV27 with TRBJ1-1; a possible D gene is TRBD1 (5 bases). The sequenced sample was peripheral blood mononuclear cells (PBMCs), obtained at new diagnosis, from a patient treated with antithyroid drugs. This sequence was found in a man aged 40-49 years with Graves disease. The CDR3 coding sequence is TGTGCCAGCACTCCCGCCGGGGGTTACGAAGCTTTCTTT. As protein: CASTPAGGYEAFF.